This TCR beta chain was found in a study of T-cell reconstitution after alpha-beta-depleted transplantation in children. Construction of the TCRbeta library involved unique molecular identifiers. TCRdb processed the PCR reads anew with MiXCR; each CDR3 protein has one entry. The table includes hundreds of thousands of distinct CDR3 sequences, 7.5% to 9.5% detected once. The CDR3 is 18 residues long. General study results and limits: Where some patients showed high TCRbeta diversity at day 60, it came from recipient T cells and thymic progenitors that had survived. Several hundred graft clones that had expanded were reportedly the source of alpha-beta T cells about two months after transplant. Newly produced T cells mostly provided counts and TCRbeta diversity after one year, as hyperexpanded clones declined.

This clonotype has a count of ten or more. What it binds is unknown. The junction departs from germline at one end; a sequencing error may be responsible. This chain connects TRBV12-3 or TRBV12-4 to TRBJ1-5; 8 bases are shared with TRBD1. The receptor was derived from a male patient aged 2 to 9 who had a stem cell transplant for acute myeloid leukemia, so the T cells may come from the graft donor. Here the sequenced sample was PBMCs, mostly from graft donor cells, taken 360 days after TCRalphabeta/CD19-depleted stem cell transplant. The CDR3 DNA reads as TGTGCCAGCAGCTTAGGACAGGGTATCTCTCTTAGCAATCAGCCCCAGCATTTT. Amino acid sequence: CASSLGQGISLSNQPQHF.